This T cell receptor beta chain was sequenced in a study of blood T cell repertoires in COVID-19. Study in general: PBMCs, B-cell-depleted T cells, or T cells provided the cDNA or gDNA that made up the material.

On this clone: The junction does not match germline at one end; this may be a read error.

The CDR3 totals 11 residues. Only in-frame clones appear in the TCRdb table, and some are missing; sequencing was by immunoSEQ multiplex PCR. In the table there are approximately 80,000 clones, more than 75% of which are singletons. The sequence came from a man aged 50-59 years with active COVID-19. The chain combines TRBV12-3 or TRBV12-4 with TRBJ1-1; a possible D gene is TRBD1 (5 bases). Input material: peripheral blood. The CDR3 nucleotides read TGTGCCAGCAGTTTAGAATGGGGCCGATCTTTT. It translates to CASSLEWGRSF.